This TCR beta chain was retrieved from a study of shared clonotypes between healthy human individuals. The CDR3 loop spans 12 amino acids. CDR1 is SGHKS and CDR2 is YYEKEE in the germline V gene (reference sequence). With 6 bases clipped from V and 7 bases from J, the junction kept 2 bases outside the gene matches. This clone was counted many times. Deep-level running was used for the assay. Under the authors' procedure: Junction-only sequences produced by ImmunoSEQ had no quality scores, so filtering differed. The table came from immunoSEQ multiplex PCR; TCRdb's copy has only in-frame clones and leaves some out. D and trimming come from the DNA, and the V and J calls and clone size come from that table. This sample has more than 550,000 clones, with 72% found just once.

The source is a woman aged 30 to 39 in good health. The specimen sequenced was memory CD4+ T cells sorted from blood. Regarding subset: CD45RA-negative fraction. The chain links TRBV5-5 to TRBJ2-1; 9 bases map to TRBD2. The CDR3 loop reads CASKTSGNEQFF. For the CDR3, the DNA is TGTGCCAGCAAAACTAGCGGGAATGAGCAGTTCTTC.